This T cell receptor (beta chain) was captured by sequencing in a study of blood T cell repertoires in COVID-19. In the authors' workflow: Amplification with reference gene primers provided the estimates of nucleated cell counts. Generated by immunoSEQ multiplex PCR, the TCRdb table keeps only in-frame clones and is missing some. Clone size and V and J calls were adopted from that table, with D and trimming inferred from the DNA. The sample includes some 300,000 clones, about 88% of them seen just once. V shed 9 bases, J shed 7 bases, and the junction held 11 bases outside the gene matches. CDR1 SGHTA and CDR2 FQGNSA come from the germline V gene. The CDR3 extends over 15 amino acids. Cohort 3 recovered donors had two negative PCRs, clearance, or symptom resolution.

Sequenced input: PBMCs or T cells enriched from blood (not recorded which). The chain is built from TRBV7-2 and TRBJ2-2; 10 bases are a match to TRBD2. The clonotype comes from a woman between 40 and 55 years old who had recovered from COVID-19. This chain's CDR3 is CASSVSGRAIGELFF. CDR3 sequence (DNA): TGTGCCAGTAGCGTAAGCGGGAGGGCCATCGGGGAGCTGTTTTTT.